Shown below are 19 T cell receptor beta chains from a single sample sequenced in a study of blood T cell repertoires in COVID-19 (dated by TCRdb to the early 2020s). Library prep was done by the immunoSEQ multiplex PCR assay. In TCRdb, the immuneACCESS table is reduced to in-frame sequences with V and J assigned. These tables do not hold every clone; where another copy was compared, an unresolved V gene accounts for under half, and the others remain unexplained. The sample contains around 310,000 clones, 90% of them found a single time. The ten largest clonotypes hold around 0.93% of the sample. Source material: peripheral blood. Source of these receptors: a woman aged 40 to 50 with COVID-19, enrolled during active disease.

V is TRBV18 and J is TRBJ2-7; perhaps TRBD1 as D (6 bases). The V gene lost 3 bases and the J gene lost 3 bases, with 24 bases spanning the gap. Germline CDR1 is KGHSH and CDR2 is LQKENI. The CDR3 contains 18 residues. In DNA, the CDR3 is TGTGCCAGCTCACCTAACTACAGGGTATCGGGACCACACTACGAGCAGTACTTC. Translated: CASSPNYRVSGPHYEQYF.

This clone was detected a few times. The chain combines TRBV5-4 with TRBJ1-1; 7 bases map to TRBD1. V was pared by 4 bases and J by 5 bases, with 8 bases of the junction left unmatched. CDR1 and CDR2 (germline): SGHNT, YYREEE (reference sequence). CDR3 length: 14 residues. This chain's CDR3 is CASSPTGAPTEAFF. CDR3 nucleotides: TGTGCCAGCAGCCCTACAGGGGCCCCAACTGAAGCTTTCTTT.

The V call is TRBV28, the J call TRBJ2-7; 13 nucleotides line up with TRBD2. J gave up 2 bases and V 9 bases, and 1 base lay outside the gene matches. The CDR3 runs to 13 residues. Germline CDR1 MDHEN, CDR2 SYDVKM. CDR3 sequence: CASTSGGAYEQYF. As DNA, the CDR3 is TGTGCCAGTACTAGCGGGGGGGCCTACGAGCAGTACTTC.

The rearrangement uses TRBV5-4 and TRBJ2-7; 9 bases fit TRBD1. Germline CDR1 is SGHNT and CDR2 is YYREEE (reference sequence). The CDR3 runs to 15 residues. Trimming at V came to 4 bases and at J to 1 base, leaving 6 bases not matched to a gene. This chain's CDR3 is CASSPTGGGSYEQYF. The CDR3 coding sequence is TGTGCCAGCAGCCCGACAGGGGGAGGTTCCTACGAGCAGTACTTC.

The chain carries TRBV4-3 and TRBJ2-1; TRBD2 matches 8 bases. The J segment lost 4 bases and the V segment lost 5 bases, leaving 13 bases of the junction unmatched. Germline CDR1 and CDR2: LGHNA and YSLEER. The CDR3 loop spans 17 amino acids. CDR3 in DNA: TGCGCCAGCAGCTACCTGAGGAGCGGGGGCTTGTACAATGAGCAGTTCTTC. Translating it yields CASSYLRSGGLYNEQFF.

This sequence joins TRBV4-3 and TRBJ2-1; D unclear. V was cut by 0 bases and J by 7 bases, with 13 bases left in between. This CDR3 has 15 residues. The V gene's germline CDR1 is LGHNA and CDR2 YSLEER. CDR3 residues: CASSQDDSRQNEQFF. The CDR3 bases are TGCGCCAGCAGCCAAGATGATTCCAGACAAAATGAGCAGTTCTTC.

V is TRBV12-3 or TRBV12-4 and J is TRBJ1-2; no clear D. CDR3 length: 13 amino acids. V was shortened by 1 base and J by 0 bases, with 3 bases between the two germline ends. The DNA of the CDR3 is TGTGCCAGCAGTTTAGGAGCTAACTATGGCTACACCTTC. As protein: CASSLGANYGYTF.

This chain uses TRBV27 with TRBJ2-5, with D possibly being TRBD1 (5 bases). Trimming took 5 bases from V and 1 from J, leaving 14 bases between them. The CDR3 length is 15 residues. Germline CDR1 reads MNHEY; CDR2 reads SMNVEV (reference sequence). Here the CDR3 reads CASSPYRQPQETQYF. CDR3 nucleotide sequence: TGTGCCAGCAGTCCGTACCGACAGCCCCAAGAGACCCAGTACTTC.

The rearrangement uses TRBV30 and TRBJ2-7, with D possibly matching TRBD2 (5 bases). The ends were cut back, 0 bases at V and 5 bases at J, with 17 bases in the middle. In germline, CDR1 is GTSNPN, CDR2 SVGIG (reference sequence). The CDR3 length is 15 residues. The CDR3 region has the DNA TGTGCCTGGAGTGTGTCTAGCCCCGGGTTCCACGAGCAGTACTTC. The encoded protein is CAWSVSSPGFHEQYF. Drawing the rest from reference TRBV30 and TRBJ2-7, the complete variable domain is SQTIHQWPATLVQPVGSPLSLECTVEGTSNPNLYWYRQAAGRGLQLLFYSVGIGQISSEVPQNLSASRPQDRQFILSSKKLLLSDSGFYLCAWSVSSPGFHEQYFGPGTRLTVT.

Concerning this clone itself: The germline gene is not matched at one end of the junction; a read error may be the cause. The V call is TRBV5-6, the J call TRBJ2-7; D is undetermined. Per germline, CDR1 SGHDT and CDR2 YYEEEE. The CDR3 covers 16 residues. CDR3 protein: CASTLVPGASPYEQYF. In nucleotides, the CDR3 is TGTGCCAGCACCTTGGTCCCTGGAGCCTCCCCCTACGAGCAGTACTTC.

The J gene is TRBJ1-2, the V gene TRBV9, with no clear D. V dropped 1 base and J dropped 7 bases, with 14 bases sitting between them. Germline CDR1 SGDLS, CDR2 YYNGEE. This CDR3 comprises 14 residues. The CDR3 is CASSVNLHAGGYTF. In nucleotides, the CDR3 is TGTGCCAGCAGCGTAAACCTACACGCGGGTGGCTACACCTTC.

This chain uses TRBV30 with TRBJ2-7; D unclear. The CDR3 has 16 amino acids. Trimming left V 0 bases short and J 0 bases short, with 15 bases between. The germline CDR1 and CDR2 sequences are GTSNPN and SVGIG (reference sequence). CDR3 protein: CAWSVARLLHSYEQYF. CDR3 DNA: TGTGCCTGGAGTGTAGCCAGGCTTCTTCACTCCTACGAGCAGTACTTC.

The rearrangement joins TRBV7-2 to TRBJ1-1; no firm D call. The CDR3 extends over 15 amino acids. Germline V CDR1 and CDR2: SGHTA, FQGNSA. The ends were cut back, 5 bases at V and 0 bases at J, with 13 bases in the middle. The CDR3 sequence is CASSPQAAMNTEAFF. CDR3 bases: TGTGCCAGCAGCCCCCAGGCTGCAATGAACACTGAAGCTTTCTTT.

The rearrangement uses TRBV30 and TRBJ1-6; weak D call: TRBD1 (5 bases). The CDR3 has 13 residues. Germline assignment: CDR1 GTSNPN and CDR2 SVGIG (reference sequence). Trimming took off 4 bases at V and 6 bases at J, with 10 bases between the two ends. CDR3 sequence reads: CAWTQGFNSPLHF. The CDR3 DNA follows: TGTGCCTGGACGCAGGGATTTAATTCACCCCTCCACTTT.

The CDR3 DNA follows: TGTGCCAGCAGTTACGGCGGGGCCCGGAACACTGAAGCTTTCTTT. Residues: CASSYGGARNTEAFF. This chain joins TRBV6-5 and TRBJ1-1; D is perhaps TRBD1 (5 bases). This CDR3 is 15 amino acids long. V lost 2 bases to trimming and J lost 1 base, with 11 bases between them. Per the germline V gene, CDR1 is MNHEY and CDR2 is SVGAGI.

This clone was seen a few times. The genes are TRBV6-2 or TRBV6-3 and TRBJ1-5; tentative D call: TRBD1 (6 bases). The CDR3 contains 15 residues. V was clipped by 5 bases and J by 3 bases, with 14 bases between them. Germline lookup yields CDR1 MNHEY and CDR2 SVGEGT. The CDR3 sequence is CASSRRTGYNQPQHF. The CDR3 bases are TGTGCCAGCAGTCGACGAACAGGGTACAATCAGCCCCAGCATTTT.

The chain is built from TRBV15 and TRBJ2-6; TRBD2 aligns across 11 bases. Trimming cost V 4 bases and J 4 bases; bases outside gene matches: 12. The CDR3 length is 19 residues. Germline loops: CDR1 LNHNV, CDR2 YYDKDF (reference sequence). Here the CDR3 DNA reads TGTGCCACCAGCATAGTAGCGGGAGGGCCTAAGGGAGGGGCCAACGTCCTGACTTTC. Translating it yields CATSIVAGGPKGGANVLTF. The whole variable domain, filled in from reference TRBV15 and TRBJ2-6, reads DAMVIQNPRYQVTQFGKPVTLSCSQTLNHNVMYWYQQKSSQAPKLLFHYYDKDFNNEADTPDNFQSRRPNTSFCFLDIRSPGLGDTAMYLCATSIVAGGPKGGANVLTFGAGSRLTVL.

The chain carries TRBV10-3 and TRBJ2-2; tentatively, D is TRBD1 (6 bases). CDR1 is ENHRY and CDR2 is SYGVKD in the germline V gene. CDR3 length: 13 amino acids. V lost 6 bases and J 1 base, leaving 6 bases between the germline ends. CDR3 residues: CAIRTGNTGELFF. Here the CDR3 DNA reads TGTGCCATCAGGACAGGGAACACCGGGGAGCTGTTTTTT.

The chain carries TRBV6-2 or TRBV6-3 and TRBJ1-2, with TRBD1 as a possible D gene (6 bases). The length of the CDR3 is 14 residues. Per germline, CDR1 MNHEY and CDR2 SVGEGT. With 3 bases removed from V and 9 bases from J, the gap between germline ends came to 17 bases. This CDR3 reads CASSYFGTSESYTF. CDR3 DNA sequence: TGTGCCAGCAGTTATTTCGGGACATCTGAGAGCTACACCTTC.